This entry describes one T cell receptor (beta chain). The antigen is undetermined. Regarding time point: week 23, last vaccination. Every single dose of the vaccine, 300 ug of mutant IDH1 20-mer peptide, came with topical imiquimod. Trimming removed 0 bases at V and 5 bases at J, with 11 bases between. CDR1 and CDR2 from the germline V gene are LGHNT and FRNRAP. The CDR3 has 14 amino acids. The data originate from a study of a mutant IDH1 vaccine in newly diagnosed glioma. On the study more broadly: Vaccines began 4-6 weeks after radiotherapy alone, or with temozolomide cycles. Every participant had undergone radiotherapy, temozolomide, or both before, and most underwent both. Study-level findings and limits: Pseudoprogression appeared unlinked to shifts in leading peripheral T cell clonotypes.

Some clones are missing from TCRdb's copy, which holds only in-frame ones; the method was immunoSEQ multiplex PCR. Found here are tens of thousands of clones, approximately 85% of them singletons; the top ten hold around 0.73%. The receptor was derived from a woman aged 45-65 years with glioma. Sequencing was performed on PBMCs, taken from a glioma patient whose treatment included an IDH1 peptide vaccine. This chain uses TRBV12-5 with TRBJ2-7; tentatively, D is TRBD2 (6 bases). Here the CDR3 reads CASGLVPGGDEQYF. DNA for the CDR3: TGTGCTAGTGGTTTGGTACCTGGCGGGGACGAGCAGTACTTC.